This entry describes one TCR beta chain. Its target antigen remains unknown. Base qualities were left out, and no much larger clone turns up one base away. Ficoll-Paque density gradient centrifugation was the method used to isolate PBMCs. The sample belongs to a study of T-cell memory formation after mild COVID-19 (dated by TCRdb to 2020 to 2023). About the investigation overall: TCR sequence clusters from the two donors were largely donor specific. In two donors, T-cell clones that expanded and contracted after mild COVID-19 were followed by sequencing TCRalpha and TCRbeta repertoires longitudinally. The cohort was made up of two young adult volunteers, one female and one male, who were previously healthy.

The sequencer was an Illumina NovaSeq 6000. TCRalpha and TCRbeta cDNA libraries were built by 5'RACE with constant-segment primers, adding sample barcodes and unique molecular identifiers. RNA was extracted from every sample with Trizol reagent. Library amplification was performed in two PCR steps, and a second sample barcode and Illumina TruSeq adapters were introduced in the second step. Sequencing of libraries was performed on an Illumina NovaSeq with 2 x 150 bp paired-end reads. Per the authors' processing: Demultiplexing of reads and collapsing into UMI-guided consensus sequences were performed with migec v1.2.7. Using mixcr v2.1.11, the UMI consensuses were aligned to TRA and TRB V and J templates and assembled into clonotypes. Expanded or contracted clonotypes were those called significant by both edgeR and NoisET, with noise models trained on biological replicates. For edgeR calls, the thresholds were a false discovery rate-adjusted p below 0.01 and a log2 fold-change of 1. PCA with hierarchical clustering of max-normalized trajectories of the 1000 most abundant clonotypes was used as exploratory dynamics analysis. Separately sequenced CD4+ and CD8+ repertoires were used to assign the CD4 or CD8 phenotype of responding clones. The public reads were quality trimmed at Q25 with fastp and then assembled into clones with MiXCR by TCRdb, keeping productive beta chains. Rows with one shared CDR3 protein collapse into an entry with the most common genes and DNA. These V and J calls originate from TCRdb's pipeline instead of the authors' own analysis. Counted in this sample were over 450,000 distinct CDR3 sequences; over 20% of them appeared once. The ten largest clones take up around 12% of the sample.

The CDR1 and CDR2 encoded by the germline V gene (reference sequence) are DFQATT and SNEGSKA. The CDR3 contains 13 residues, cysteine and phenylalanine counted. Solely the CDR3 DNA is kept, with 39 bases framed from the first base. Trimming removed 5 bases from V and 5 bases from J, leaving 13 bases between the germline ends. Paper-wide results and their limitations: Only two mild cases were covered by the study, and larger cohorts that include severe cases with pre-infection samples were considered necessary. SARS-CoV-2 specificity of the second-wave clones peaking on day 37 was not confirmed. Contracting CD4+ clones were located mainly in the CM and EM memory subsets, whereas CD8+ clones were found to be enriched in EMRA. Some responding clones were detected in pre-infection memory, suggesting pre-existing cross-reactive memory T cells joined the SARS-CoV-2 response. Clones contracting from day 15 to 85 had balanced CD4/CD8 phenotypes, while a second wave expanding from day 15 to 37 was biased towards CD4+.

The source is an adult woman who had mild COVID-19 (a few samples of this study predate the infection). The sample titles of this study are shuffled in the database, so cell type and time point are left out; the donor was told from shared clones. The V and J genes are TRBV20-1 and TRBJ2-1, with a weak D call of TRBD1 (5 bases match). Specimen: PBMCs or a T cell subset sorted from them (not recorded which). The CDR3: CSAGRTLDNEQFF. The nucleotide sequence reads as follows: TGCAGTGCTGGCCGGACACTCGACAATGAGCAGTTCTTC.